Listed here is a single T cell receptor (beta chain). The data were taken from a study of blood T cell repertoires in COVID-19. Study context: COVID-19 samples collected from the United States, Italy and Spain covered acute and convalescent phases. T cells, B-cell-depleted T cells, or PBMCs provided the cDNA or gDNA that served as material.

Original handling: Amplification of reference gene primers provided the estimated nucleated cell counts. Here immunoSEQ multiplex PCR was the method, and the copy in TCRdb shows in-frame clones only, minus some. For V, J and clone size, that table is used; D and trimming come from the DNA. The sample records 450,000 or so clones, roughly 89% being singletons. It was during active infection that Seattle patients were enrolled and then longitudinally followed. The length of the CDR3 is 16 residues. CDR1 and CDR2 (germline): SGHRS, YFSETQ. Trimming at V came to 0 bases and at J to 4 bases, leaving 8 bases not matched to a gene.

The sample consisted of peripheral blood. The chain has TRBV5-1 and TRBJ1-1, with 8 nucleotides matching TRBD1. The origin of this receptor is a man aged 18 to 30 with COVID-19, enrolled during active disease. As DNA, the CDR3 is TGCGCCAGCAGCTTGGTGGGGGGACAGGTGGTCACTGAAGCTTTCTTT. The encoded protein is CASSLVGGQVVTEAFF.